This T cell receptor (beta chain) was found in a study of T cell responses to AZD1222 COVID-19 vaccine. Overall study: Second-dose schedules of about 4 or about 12 weeks were combined. Study-wide points: Nearly half of spike-specific TCRs reportedly target unmutated variant regions.

V shed 3 bases and J 5 bases; nucleotides not matched to a gene: 4. CDR3 size: 16 residues. In germline, CDR1 is SGHRS, CDR2 YFSETQ. As for this clone: The antigen remains undetermined.

TCRdb keeps only in-frame clones here, not all; method: immunoSEQ multiplex PCR. The table records roughly 120,000 clones, about 82% of them present only once. The rearrangement uses TRBV5-1 and TRBJ2-1, with TRBD2 identical over 14 bases. Material: peripheral blood, obtained on day 0 of AZD1222 vaccination. The TCR sequence derives from an adult in good health. The CDR3 reads CASSSGLAGANNEQFF. The CDR3 DNA is TGCGCCAGCAGCTCGGGACTAGCGGGGGCAAACAATGAGCAGTTCTTC.